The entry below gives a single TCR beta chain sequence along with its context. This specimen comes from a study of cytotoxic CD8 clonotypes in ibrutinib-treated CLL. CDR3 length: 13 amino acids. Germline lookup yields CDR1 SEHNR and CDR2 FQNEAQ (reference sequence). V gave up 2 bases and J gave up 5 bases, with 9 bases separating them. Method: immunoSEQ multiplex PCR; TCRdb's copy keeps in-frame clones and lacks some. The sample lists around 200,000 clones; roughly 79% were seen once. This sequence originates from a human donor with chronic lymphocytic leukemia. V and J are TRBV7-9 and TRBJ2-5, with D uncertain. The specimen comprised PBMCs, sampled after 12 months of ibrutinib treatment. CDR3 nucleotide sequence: TGTGCCAGCAGCTTATCCATCTGGGAGACCCAGTACTTC. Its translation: CASSLSIWETQYF.